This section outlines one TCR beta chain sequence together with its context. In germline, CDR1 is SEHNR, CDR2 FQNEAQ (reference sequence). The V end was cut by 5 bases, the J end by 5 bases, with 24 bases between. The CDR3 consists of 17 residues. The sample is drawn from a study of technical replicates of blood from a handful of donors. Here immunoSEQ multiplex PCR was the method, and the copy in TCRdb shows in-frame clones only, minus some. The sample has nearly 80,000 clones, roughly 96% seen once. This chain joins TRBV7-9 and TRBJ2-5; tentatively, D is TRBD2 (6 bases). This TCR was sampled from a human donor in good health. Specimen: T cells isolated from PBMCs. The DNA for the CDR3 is TGTGCCAGCAGCCTCCCCCCGGGGGAAGGGATGTCGGAGACCCAGTACTTC. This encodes CASSLPPGEGMSETQYF. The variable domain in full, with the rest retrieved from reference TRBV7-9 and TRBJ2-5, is DTGVSQNPRHKITKRGQNVTFRCDPISEHNRLYWYRQTLGQGPEFLTYFQNEAQLEKSRLLSDRFSAERPKGSFSTLEIQRTEQGDSAMYLCASSLPPGEGMSETQYFGPGTRLLVL.